The T cell receptor (beta chain) under discussion was sequenced for a study of CD8+ T cells in alopecia areata. The V end lost 3 bases, the J end lost 7 bases, and 4 bases lay between the germline ends. Germline lookup yields CDR1 KGHSH and CDR2 LQKENI. This CDR3 has 11 residues. After isolation, RNA underwent reverse transcription to generate cDNA as the sequencing template. Generated by immunoSEQ multiplex PCR, the TCRdb table keeps only in-frame clones and is missing some. The table includes fewer than 200,000 clones, 60% to 75% detected once. Documented treatment: oral pan-JAK inhibitor, 5-10 mg twice daily.

The source is a human donor with alopecia areata. The material sequenced was CD4+ T cells sorted from blood, taken at week 24, from a patient treated with tofacitinib. The V gene is TRBV18, the J gene TRBJ2-1, with no clear D. CDR3 protein: CASSPKNEQFF. CDR3 bases: TGTGCCAGCTCACCTAAAAATGAGCAGTTCTTC.